These 3 T cell receptor beta chains were all obtained from the same sample, sequenced in a study of yellow fever vaccine responses in identical twins. One entry per CDR3 protein, called by TCRdb with MiXCR from the RT-PCR reads. This table holds 750 to 1,000 distinct CDR3 sequences, approximately 80% found once. The material sequenced was T cells from blood (PBMCs), unsorted or a sorted subset (not recorded which), taken before or after yellow fever vaccination (not recorded which). Every receptor here comes from a female donor who received the yellow fever vaccine.

The rearrangement links TRBV4-3 to TRBJ2-7, with TRBD1 identical over 9 bases. The V and J ends lost 0 bases and 4 bases, in that order; junction bases with no gene match: 4. The CDR3 sequence is 15 residues long. CDR1 and CDR2 from the germline V gene are LGHNA and YSLEER. The CDR3 DNA is TGCGCCAGCAGCCAAGATAGGGACAGGGTTTACGAGCAGTACTTC. Translation: CASSQDRDRVYEQYF.

The chain uses TRBV11-1 and TRBJ2-7, with D uncertain. In germline, CDR1 is SGHAT, CDR2 FQDESV (reference sequence). This CDR3 spans 13 amino acids. Trimming took off 5 bases at V and 2 bases at J, with 10 bases between the two ends. CDR3 residues: CASSPTSAYEQYV. The CDR3, as DNA: TGTGCCAGCAGCCCGACAAGTGCCTACGAGCAGTACGTC.

This clonotype appeared a single time. The CDR3 DNA sequence: TGTGCCAGCACCTGGGACCTCCCCAAATACAATGAGCAGTTCTTC. Amino acids: CASTWDLPKYNEQFF. The V call is TRBV12-3 or TRBV12-4, the J call TRBJ2-1; D tentatively reads TRBD1 or TRBD2 (5 bases each). The CDR3 extends over 15 amino acids. Trimming left V 7 bases short and J 4 bases short, with 17 bases between.